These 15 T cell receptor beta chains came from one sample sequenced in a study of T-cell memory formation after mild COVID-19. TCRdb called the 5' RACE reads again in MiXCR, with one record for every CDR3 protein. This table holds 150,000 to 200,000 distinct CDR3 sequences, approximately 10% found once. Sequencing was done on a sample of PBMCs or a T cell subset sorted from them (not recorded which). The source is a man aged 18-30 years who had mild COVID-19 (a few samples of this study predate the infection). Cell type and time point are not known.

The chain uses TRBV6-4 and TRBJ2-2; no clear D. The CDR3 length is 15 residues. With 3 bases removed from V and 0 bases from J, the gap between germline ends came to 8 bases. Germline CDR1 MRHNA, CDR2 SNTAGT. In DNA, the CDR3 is TGTGCCAGCAGTGAGCGGTCCTCGAACACCGGGGAGCTGTTTTTT. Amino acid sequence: CASSERSSNTGELFF.

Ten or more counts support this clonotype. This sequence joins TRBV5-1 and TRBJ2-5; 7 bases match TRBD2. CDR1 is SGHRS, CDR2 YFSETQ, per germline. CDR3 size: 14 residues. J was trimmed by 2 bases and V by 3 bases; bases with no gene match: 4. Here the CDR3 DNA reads TGCGCCAGCAGCTCGGAGCGGGGACAAGAGACCCAGTACTTC. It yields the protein CASSSERGQETQYF.

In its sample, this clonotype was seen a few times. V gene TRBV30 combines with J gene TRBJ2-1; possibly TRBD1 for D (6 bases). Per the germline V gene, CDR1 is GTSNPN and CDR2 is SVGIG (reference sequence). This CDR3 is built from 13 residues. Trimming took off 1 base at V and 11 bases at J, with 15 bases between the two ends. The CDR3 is CAWSGPARGKQFF. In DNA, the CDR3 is TGTGCCTGGAGTGGGCCAGCGAGGGGGAAGCAGTTCTTC. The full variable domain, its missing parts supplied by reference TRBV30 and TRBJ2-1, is SQTIHQWPATLVQPVGSPLSLECTVEGTSNPNLYWYRQAAGRGLQLLFYSVGIGQISSEVPQNLSASRPQDRQFILSSKKLLLSDSGFYLCAWSGPARGKQFFGPGTRLTVL.

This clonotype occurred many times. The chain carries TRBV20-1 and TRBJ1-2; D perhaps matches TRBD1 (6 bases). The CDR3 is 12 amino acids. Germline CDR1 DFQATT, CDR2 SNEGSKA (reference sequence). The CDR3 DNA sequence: TGCAGGCCGGACGGGGGCAGGGATGGCTACACCTTC. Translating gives CRPDGGRDGYTF.

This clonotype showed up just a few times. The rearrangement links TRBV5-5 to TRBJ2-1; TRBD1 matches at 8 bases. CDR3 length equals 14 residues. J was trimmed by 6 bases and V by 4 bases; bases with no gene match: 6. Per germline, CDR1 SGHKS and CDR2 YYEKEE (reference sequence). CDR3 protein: CASSTGTGPNEQFF. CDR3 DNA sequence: TGTGCCAGCAGCACCGGGACAGGACCCAATGAGCAGTTCTTC.

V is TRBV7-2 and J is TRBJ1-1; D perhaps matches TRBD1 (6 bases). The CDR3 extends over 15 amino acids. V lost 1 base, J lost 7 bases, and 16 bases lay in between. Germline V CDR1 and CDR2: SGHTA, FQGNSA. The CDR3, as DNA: TGTGCCAGCAGCTTAGGGATAACAGGGATGCGTGAAGCTTTCTTT. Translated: CASSLGITGMREAFF.

The CDR3 sequence is CASSPQEDSTEAFF. The CDR3 DNA reads TGTGCCAGCTCGCCTCAAGAGGACAGCACTGAAGCTTTCTTT. The chain is built from TRBV18 and TRBJ1-1, with D possibly being TRBD1 (6 bases). The CDR3 sequence is 14 residues long. Germline lookup yields CDR1 KGHSH and CDR2 LQKENI. Trimming shortened V by 6 bases and J by 4 bases, and 15 bases separated the two germline ends.

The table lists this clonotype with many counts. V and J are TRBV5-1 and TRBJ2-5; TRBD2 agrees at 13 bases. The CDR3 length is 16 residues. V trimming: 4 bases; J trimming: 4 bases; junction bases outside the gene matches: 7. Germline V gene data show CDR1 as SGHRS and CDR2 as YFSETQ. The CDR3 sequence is CASSHGLAGVGETQYF. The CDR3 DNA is TGCGCCAGCAGCCACGGACTAGCGGGGGTCGGAGAGACCCAGTACTTC.

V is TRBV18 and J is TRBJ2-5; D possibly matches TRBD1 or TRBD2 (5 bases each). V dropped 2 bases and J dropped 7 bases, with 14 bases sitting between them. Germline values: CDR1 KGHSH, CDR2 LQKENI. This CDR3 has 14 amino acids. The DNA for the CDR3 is TGTGCCAGCTCACCAGGGACGGGAAGAGGGACCCAGTACTTC. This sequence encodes CASSPGTGRGTQYF.

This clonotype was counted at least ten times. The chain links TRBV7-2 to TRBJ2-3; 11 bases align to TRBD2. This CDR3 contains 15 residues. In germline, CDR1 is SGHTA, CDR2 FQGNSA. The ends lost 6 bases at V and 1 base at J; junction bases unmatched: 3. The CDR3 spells CASRKLAGGTDTQYF. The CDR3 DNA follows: TGTGCCAGCAGGAAACTAGCGGGGGGCACAGATACGCAGTATTTT. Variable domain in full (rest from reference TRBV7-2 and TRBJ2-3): GAGVSQSPSNKVTEKGKDVELRCDPISGHTALYWYRQSLGQGLEFLIYFQGNSAPDKSGLPSDRFSAERTGGSVSTLTIQRTQQEDSAVYLCASRKLAGGTDTQYFGPGTRLTVL.

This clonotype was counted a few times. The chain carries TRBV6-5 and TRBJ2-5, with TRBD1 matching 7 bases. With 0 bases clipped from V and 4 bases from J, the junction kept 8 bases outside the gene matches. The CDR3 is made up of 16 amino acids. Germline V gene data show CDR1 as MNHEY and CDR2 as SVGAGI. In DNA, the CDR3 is TGTGCCAGCAGTTACTCGATGGGACAGCTACTAGAGACCCAGTACTTC. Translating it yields CASSYSMGQLLETQYF.

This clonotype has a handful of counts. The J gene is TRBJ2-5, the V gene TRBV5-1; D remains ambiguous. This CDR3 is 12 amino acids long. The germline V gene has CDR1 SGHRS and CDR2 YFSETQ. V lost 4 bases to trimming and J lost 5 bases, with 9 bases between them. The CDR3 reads CASSVGWETQYF. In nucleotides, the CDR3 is TGCGCCAGCAGCGTAGGGTGGGAGACCCAGTACTTC. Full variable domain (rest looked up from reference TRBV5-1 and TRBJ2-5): KAGVTQTPRYLIKTRGQQVTLSCSPISGHRSVSWYQQTPGQGLQFLFEYFSETQRNKGNFPGRFSGRQFSNSRSEMNVSTLELGDSALYLCASSVGWETQYFGPGTRLLVL.

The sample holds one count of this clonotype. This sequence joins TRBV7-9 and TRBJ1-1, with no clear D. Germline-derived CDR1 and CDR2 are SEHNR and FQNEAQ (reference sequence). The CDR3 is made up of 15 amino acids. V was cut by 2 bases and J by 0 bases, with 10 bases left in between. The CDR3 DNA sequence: TGTGCCAGCAGCTTACTGGGTACCTTGAACACTGAAGCTTTCTTT. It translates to CASSLLGTLNTEAFF.

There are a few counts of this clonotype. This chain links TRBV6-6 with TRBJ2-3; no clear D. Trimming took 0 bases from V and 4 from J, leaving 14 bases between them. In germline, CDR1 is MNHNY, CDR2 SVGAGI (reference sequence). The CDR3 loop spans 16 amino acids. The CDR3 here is CASSYSNQISPDTQYF. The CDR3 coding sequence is TGTGCCAGCAGTTACTCGAACCAGATAAGCCCAGATACGCAGTATTTT.

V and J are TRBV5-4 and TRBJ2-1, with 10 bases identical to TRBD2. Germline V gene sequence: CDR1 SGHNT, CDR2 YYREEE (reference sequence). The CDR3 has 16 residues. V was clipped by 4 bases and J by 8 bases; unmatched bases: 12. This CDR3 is CASSLRGSGGADEQFF. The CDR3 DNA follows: TGTGCCAGCAGCCTTCGTGGAAGCGGGGGGGCAGATGAGCAGTTCTTC.